Following are 10 T cell receptor beta chains from one sample sequenced in a study of blood T cell repertoires in COVID-19. Data came from immunoSEQ multiplex PCR; TCRdb stores just in-frame clones and leaves some out. The sample has approximately 200,000 clones; about 86% are singletons. The specimen sequenced was peripheral blood. Receptors were obtained from a man aged 18 to 30 with active or convalescent COVID-19.

This chain links TRBV5-1 with TRBJ2-3, with D perhaps matching TRBD1 (5 bases). This CDR3 comprises 15 residues. The V gene's germline CDR1 is SGHRS and CDR2 YFSETQ. The V end lost 1 base, the J end lost 1 base, and 10 bases lay between the germline ends. This chain's CDR3 is CASSLRGMGTDTQYF. CDR3 sequence (DNA): TGCGCCAGCAGCTTGAGGGGTATGGGCACAGATACGCAGTATTTT. The whole variable domain, filled in from reference TRBV5-1 and TRBJ2-3, reads KAGVTQTPRYLIKTRGQQVTLSCSPISGHRSVSWYQQTPGQGLQFLFEYFSETQRNKGNFPGRFSGRQFSNSRSEMNVSTLELGDSALYLCASSLRGMGTDTQYFGPGTRLTVL.

V usage is TRBV29-1 and J usage is TRBJ2-3; TRBD2 aligns across 7 bases. The CDR3 is 15 amino acids. Per the germline V gene, CDR1 is SQVTM and CDR2 is ANQGSEA. V lost 6 bases and J lost 1; bases outside the gene matches: 10. The CDR3 DNA is TGCAGCGTGGAGCCCCGGCTAGCGGGCACAGATACGCAGTATTTT. It yields the protein CSVEPRLAGTDTQYF.

The V gene is TRBV28, the J gene TRBJ2-3; 13 positions agree with TRBD2. Germline values: CDR1 MDHEN, CDR2 SYDVKM. The CDR3 is made up of 15 amino acids. The V and J ends lost 5 bases and 4 bases, in that order; junction bases with no gene match: 3. The CDR3 DNA reads as TGTGCCAGCAGTCGGACTAGCGGGAGTCCAGATACGCAGTATTTT. Translation gives CASSRTSGSPDTQYF.

For this clone: A junction boundary mismatches the germline segment, possibly from a read error. The rearrangement uses TRBV28 and TRBJ2-7; tentative D call: TRBD1 (5 bases). In germline, CDR1 is MDHEN, CDR2 SYDVKM. This CDR3 is built from 13 residues. CDR3 sequence (DNA): TGTGCCAGCAGTTTGGACCTCAGGGTTTTAAATTCTTTC. Translating it yields CASSLDLRVLNSF.

The chain employs TRBV25-1 and TRBJ1-6; TRBD1 aligns across 7 bases. The length of the CDR3 is 14 residues. With 4 bases clipped from V and 6 bases from J, the junction kept 3 bases outside the gene matches. Germline CDR1 reads MGHDK; CDR2 reads SYGVNS. Written as DNA, the CDR3 is TGTGCCAGCAGTGGGACAGGTGCTAATTCACCCCTCCACTTT. It specifies CASSGTGANSPLHF.

The genes are TRBV5-5 and TRBJ2-3; D uncertain. The CDR3 has 13 residues. The V and J ends lost 4 bases and 7 bases respectively, with 13 bases between them. From germline, CDR1 is SGHKS and CDR2 YYEKEE (reference sequence). Here the CDR3 reads CASSPLSGYTQYF. CDR3 nucleotides: TGTGCCAGCAGCCCATTATCAGGCTATACGCAGTATTTT.

This chain links TRBV3-1 (or the pseudogene TRBV3-2) with TRBJ1-1; D is ambiguous. The CDR3 contains 11 residues. Per germline, CDR1 LGHDT and CDR2 YNNKEL (reference sequence). Trimming took 0 bases from V and 9 from J, leaving 5 bases between them. This CDR3 reads CASSQDRQAFF. CDR3 coding DNA: TGTGCCAGCAGCCAAGACAGGCAAGCTTTCTTT.

The count of this clone is one. The V call is TRBV9, the J call TRBJ2-3, with TRBD2 as a possible D gene (7 bases). The CDR3 extends over 16 amino acids. Germline CDR1 and CDR2: SGDLS and YYNGEE. V lost 6 bases to trimming and J lost 0 bases, with 17 bases between them. The chain's CDR3 is CASTRGASGSTDTQYF. The CDR3 bases are TGTGCCAGCACCCGGGGGGCTAGCGGAAGCACAGATACGCAGTATTTT.

The V and J genes are TRBV6-5 and TRBJ2-3; 7 nucleotides line up with TRBD2. CDR1 is MNHEY and CDR2 is SVGAGI in the germline V gene. V lost 4 bases and J lost 1; bases outside the gene matches: 5. The CDR3 is made up of 15 amino acids. CDR3 DNA: TGTGCCAGCAGTTCGGGGGGAGTTGGCACAGATACGCAGTATTTT. Encoded protein: CASSSGGVGTDTQYF.

This clone was observed a handful of times. The chain recombines TRBV4-1 with TRBJ1-1; D remains ambiguous. Germline assignment: CDR1 MGHRA and CDR2 YSYEKL. The CDR3 covers 14 residues. Trimming shortened V by 0 bases and J by 3 bases, and 8 bases separated the two germline ends. Here the CDR3 reads CASSQEVRDTEAFF. The CDR3 coding sequence is TGCGCCAGCAGCCAAGAGGTACGGGACACTGAAGCTTTCTTT.